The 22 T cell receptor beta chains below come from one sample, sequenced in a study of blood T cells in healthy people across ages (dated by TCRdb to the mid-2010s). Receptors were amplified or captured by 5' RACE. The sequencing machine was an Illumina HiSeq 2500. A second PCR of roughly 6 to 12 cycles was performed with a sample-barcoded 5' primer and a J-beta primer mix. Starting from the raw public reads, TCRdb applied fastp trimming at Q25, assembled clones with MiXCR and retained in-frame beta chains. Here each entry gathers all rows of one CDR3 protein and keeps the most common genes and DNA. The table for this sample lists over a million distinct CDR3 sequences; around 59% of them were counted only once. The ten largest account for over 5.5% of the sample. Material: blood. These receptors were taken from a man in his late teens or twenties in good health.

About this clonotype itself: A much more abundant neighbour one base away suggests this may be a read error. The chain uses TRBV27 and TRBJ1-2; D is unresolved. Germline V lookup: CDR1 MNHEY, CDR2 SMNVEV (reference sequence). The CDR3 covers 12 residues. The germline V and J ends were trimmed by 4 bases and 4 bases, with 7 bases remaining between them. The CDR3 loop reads CASSSESYGYTF. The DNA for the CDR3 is TGTGCCAGCAGTTCGGAGAGCTATGGCTACACCTTC.

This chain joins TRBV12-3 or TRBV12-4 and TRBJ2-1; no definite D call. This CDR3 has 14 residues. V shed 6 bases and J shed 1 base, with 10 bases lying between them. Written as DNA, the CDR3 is TGTGCCAGCAGGAACAGTGGATCCTACAATGAGCAGTTCTTC. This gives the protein CASRNSGSYNEQFF.

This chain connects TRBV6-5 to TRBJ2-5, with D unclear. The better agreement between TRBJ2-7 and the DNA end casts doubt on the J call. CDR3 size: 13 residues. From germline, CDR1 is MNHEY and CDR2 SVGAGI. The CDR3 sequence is CASSYTANYEQYF. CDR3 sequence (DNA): TGTGCCAGCAGTTACACTGCTAACTACGAGCAGTACTTC.

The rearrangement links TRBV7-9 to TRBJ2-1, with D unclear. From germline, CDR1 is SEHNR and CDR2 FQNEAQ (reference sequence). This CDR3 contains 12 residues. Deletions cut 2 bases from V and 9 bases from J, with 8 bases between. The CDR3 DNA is TGTGCCAGCAGCTTACTCGCGTCTGAGCAGTTCTTC. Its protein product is CASSLLASEQFF.

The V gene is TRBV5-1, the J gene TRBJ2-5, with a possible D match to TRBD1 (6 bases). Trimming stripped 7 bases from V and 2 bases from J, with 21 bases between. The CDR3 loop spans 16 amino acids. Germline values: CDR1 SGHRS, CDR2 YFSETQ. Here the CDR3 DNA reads TGCGCCAGCCAGCTAACCCAGACAGGACCTCAAGAGACCCAGTACTTC. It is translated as CASQLTQTGPQETQYF.

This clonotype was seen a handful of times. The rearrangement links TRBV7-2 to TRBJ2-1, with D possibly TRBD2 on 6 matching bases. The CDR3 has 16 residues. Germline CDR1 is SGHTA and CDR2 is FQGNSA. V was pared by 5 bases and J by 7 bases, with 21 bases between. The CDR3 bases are TGTGCCAGCAGCCCACTGGAGGGAGCTCCGTCAAATGAGCAGTTCTTC. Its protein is CASSPLEGAPSNEQFF.

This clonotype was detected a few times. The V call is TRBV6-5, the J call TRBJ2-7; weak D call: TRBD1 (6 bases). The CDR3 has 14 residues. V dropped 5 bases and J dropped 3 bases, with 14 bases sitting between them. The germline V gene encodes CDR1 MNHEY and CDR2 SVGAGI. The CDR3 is CASSAGQLLYEQYF. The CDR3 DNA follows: TGTGCCAGCAGTGCTGGACAGCTTCTCTACGAGCAGTACTTC.

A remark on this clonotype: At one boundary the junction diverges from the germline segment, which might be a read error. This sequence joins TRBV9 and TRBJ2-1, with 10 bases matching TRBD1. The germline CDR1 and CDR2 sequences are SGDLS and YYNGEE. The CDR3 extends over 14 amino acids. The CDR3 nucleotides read TGTGCCAGCAGCACGGGACAGGGGTGGAATGACCAGTTCTTC. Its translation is CASSTGQGWNDQFF.

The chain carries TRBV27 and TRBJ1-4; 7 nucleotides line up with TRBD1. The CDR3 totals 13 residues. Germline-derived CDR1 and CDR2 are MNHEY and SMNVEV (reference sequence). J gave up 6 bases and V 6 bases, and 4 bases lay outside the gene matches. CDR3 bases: TGTGCCAGCAGGACAGGGTGGGATGAAAAACTGTTTTTT. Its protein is CASRTGWDEKLFF.

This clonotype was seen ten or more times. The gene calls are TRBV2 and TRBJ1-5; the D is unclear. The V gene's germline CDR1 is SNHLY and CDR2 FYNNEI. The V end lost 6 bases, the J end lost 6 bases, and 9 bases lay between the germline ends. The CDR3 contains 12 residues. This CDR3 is CASSRSIQPQHF. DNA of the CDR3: TGTGCCAGCAGCAGATCAATTCAGCCCCAGCATTTT.

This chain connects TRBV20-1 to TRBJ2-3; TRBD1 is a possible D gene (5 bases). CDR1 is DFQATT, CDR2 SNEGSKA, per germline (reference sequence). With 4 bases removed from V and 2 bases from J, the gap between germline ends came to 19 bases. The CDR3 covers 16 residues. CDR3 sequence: CSATSDSGMYTDTQYF. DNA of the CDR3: TGCAGTGCTACCTCCGATTCAGGGATGTACACAGATACGCAGTATTTT.

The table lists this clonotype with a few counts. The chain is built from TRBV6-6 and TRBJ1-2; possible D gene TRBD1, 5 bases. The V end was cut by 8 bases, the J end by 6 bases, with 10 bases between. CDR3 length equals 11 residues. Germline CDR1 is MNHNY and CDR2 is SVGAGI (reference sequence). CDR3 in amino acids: CASQQGDGYTF. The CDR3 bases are TGTGCCAGCCAGCAGGGCGATGGCTACACCTTC.

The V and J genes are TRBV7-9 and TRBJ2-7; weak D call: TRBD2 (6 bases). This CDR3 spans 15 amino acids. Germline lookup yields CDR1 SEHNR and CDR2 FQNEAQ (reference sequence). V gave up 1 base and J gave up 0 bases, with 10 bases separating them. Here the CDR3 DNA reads TGTGCCAGCAGCTTAGTTATTAGCGGCTCCTACGAGCAGTACTTC. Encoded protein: CASSLVISGSYEQYF. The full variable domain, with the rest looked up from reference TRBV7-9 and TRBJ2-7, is DTGVSQNPRHKITKRGQNVTFRCDPISEHNRLYWYRQTLGQGPEFLTYFQNEAQLEKSRLLSDRFSAERPKGSFSTLEIQRTEQGDSAMYLCASSLVISGSYEQYFGPGTRLTVT.

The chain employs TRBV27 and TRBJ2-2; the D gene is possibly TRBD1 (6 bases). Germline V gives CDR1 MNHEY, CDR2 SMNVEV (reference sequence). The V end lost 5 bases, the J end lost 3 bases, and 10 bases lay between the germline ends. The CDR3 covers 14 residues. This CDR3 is CASSVTGHTGELFF. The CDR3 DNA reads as TGTGCCAGCAGTGTAACAGGGCACACCGGGGAGCTGTTTTTT.

The CDR3 coding sequence is TGCAGCGTATGGACCGGGGGTTACAATGAGCAGTACTTC. Amino acids: CSVWTGGYNEQYF. The chain has TRBV29-1 and TRBJ2-1; possibly TRBD2 for D (6 bases). Matching the DNA end better, TRBJ2-7 makes the J call doubtful. There are 13 residues in the CDR3. Germline V gene data show CDR1 as SQVTM and CDR2 as ANQGSEA.

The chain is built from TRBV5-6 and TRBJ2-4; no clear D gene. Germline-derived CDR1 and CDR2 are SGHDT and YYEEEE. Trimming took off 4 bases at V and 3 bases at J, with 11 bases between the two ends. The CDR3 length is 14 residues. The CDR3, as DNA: TGTGCCAGCAGCGAAACGGGTGTCAAAAACATTCAGTACTTC. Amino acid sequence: CASSETGVKNIQYF.

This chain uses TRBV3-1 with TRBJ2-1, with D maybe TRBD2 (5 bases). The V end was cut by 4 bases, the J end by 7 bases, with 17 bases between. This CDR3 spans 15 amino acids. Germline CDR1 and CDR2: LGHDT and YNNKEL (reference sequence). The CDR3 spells CASSPELDPGNEQFF. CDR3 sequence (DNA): TGTGCCAGCAGCCCGGAACTAGACCCTGGGAATGAGCAGTTCTTC.

The CDR3 sequence is CASSYSSGLRGYTF. As DNA, the CDR3 is TGTGCCAGCAGTTACTCGAGCGGGCTCCGGGGCTACACCTTC. This chain uses TRBV6-5 with TRBJ1-2; D unclear. CDR1 and CDR2 from the germline V gene are MNHEY and SVGAGI. V was cut by 0 bases and J by 8 bases, with 13 bases left in between. This CDR3 has 14 residues.

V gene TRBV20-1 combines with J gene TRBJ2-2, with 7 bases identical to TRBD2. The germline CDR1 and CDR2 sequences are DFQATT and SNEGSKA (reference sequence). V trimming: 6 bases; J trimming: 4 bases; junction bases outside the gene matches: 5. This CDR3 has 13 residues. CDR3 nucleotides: TGCAGTGCAGCCAGGGAGGGCACCGGGGAGCTGTTTTTT. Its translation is CSAAREGTGELFF.

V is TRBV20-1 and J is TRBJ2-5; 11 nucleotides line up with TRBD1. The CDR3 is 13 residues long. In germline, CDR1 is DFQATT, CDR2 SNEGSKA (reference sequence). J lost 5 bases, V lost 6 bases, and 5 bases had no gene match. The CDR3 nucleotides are TGCAGTGCGCGGACAGGGGGCGTGGAGACCCAGTACTTC. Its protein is CSARTGGVETQYF.

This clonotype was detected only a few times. The CDR3 nucleotides are TGCGCCAGCAGCCAAGAAAGCGGGTTTTTAGAGCAGTACTTC. This translates into CASSQESGFLEQYF. The genes are TRBV4-1 and TRBJ2-7, with TRBD2 as a possible D gene (6 bases). The CDR3 contains 14 residues. Deletions cut 0 bases from V and 7 bases from J, with 13 bases between. Germline assignment: CDR1 MGHRA and CDR2 YSYEKL.

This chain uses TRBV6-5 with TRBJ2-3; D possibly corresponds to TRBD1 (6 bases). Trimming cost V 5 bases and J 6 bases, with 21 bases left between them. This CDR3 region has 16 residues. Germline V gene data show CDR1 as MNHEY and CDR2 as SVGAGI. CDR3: CASSRTGGVGDDTQYF. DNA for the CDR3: TGTGCCAGCAGTAGGACTGGGGGCGTCGGGGATGATACGCAGTATTTT.